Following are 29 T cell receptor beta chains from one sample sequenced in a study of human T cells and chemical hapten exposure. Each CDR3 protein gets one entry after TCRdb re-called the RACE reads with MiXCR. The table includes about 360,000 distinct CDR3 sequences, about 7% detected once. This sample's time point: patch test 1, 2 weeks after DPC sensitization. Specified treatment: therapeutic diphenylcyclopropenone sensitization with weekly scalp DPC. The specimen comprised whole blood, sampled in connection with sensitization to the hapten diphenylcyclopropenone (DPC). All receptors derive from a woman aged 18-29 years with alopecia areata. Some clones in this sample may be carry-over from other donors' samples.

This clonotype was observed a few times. The CDR3 DNA sequence: TGTGCCAGCAGCCAGCAAAATCAGCCCCAGCATTTT. It yields the protein CASSQQNQPQHF. The rearrangement links TRBV14 to TRBJ1-5, with unresolved D. There are 12 residues in the CDR3. The V gene lost 3 bases and the J gene lost 4 bases, with 4 bases spanning the gap. CDR1 is SGHDN and CDR2 is FVKESK in the germline V gene.

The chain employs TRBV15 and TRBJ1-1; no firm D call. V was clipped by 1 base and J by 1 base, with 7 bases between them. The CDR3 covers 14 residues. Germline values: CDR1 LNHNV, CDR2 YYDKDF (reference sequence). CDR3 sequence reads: CATSRVGGNTEAFF. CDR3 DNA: TGTGCCACCAGCAGAGTAGGTGGGAACACTGAAGCTTTCTTT. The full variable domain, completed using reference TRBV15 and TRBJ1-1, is DAMVIQNPRYQVTQFGKPVTLSCSQTLNHNVMYWYQQKSSQAPKLLFHYYDKDFNNEADTPDNFQSRRPNTSFCFLDIRSPGLGDTAMYLCATSRVGGNTEAFFGQGTRLTVV.

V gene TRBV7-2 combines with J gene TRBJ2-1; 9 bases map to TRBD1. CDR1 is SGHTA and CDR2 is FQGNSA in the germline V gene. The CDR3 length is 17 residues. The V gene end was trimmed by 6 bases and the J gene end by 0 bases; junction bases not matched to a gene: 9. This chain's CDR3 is CASSSDRGYTSYNEQFF. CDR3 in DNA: TGTGCCAGCAGTTCAGACAGGGGGTATACCTCCTACAATGAGCAGTTCTTC.

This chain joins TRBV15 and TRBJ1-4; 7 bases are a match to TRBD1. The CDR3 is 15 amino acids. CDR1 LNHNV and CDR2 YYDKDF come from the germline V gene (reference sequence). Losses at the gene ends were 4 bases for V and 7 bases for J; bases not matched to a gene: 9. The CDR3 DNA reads TGTGCCACCAGCAACTCCGACAGGGAGGGTGAAAAACTGTTTTTT. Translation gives CATSNSDREGEKLFF. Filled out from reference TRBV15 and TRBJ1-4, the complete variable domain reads DAMVIQNPRYQVTQFGKPVTLSCSQTLNHNVMYWYQQKSSQAPKLLFHYYDKDFNNEADTPDNFQSRRPNTSFCFLDIRSPGLGDTAMYLCATSNSDREGEKLFFGSGTQLSVL.

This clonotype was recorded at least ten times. The CDR3: CAISDPGLEQYF. The CDR3 DNA reads TGTGCCATCAGTGATCCGGGGCTCGAGCAGTACTTC. The chain couples TRBV10-3 to TRBJ2-7, with D perhaps assigned TRBD1 or TRBD2 (5 bases each). This CDR3 has 12 residues. With 3 bases removed from V and 6 bases from J, the gap between germline ends came to 9 bases. CDR1 and CDR2 from the germline V gene are ENHRY and SYGVKD.

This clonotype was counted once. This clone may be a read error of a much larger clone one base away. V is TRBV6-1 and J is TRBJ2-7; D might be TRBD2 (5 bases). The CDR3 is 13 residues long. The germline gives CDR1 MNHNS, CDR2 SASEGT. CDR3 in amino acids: CVSGRGYSYEQYF. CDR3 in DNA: TGTGTCAGCGGTCGCGGTTATTCCTACGAGCAGTACTTC.

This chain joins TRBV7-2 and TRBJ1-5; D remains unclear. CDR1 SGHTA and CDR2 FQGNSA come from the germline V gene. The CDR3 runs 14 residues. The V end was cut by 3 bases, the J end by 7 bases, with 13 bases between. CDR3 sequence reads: CASSLVLRVQPQHF. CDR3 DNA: TGTGCCAGCAGCTTGGTACTCCGGGTCCAGCCCCAGCATTTT. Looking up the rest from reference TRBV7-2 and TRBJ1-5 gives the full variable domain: GAGVSQSPSNKVTEKGKDVELRCDPISGHTALYWYRQSLGQGLEFLIYFQGNSAPDKSGLPSDRFSAERTGGSVSTLTIQRTQQEDSAVYLCASSLVLRVQPQHFGDGTRLSIL.

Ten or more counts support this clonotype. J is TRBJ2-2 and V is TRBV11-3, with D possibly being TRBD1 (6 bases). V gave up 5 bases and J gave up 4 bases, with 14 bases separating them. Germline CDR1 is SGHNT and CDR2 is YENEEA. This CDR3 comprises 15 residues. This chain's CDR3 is CASSPRGGITGELFF. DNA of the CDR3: TGTGCCAGCAGCCCCCGAGGGGGAATCACCGGGGAGCTGTTTTTT.

CDR3 loop: CAISVNPGTAYNEQFF. The CDR3, as DNA: TGTGCCATCAGCGTAAACCCCGGGACAGCCTACAATGAGCAGTTCTTC. The V gene is TRBV10-3, the J gene TRBJ2-1; 7 bases align to TRBD1. This CDR3 is built from 16 residues. Trimming cost V 6 bases and J 2 bases; bases outside gene matches: 10. The germline V gene encodes CDR1 ENHRY and CDR2 SYGVKD.

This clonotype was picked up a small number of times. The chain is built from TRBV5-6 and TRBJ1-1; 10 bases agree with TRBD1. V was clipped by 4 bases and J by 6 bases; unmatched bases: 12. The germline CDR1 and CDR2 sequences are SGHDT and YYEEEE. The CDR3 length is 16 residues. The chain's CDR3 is CASSPGTGDAAAEAFF. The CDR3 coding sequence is TGTGCCAGCAGCCCCGGGACAGGGGATGCGGCCGCTGAAGCTTTCTTT.

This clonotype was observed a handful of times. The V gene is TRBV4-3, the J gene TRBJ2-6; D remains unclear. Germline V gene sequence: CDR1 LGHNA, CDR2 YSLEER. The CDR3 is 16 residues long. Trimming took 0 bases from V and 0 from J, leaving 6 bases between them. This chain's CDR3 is CASSQDYFSGANVLTF. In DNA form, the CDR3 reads TGCGCCAGCAGCCAAGATTACTTCTCTGGGGCCAACGTCCTGACTTTC.

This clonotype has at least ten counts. CDR3 in amino acids: CASSLAGSGELFF. The DNA for the CDR3 is TGTGCCAGCAGCCTTGCAGGCTCCGGGGAGCTGTTTTTT. The chain recombines TRBV7-9 with TRBJ2-2, with unresolved D. This CDR3 contains 13 residues. V was shortened by 5 bases and J by 6 bases, with 10 bases between the two germline ends. Germline CDR1 SEHNR, CDR2 FQNEAQ (reference sequence).

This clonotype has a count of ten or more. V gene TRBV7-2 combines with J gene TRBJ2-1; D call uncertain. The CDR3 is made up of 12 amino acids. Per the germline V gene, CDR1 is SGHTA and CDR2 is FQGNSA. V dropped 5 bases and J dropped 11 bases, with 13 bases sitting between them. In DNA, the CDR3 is TGTGCCAGCAGCCCTACATACATGAAGCAGTTCTTC. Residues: CASSPTYMKQFF.

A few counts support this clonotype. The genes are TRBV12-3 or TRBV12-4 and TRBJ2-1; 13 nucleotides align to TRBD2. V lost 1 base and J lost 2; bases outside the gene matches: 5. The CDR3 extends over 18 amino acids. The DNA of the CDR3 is TGTGCCAGCAGTTTAGTGGCCGGGACTAGCGGGGCCTACAATGAGCAGTTCTTC. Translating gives CASSLVAGTSGAYNEQFF.

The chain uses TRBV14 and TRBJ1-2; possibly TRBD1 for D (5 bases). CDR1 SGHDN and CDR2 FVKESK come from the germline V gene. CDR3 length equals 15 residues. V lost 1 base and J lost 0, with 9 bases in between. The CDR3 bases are TGTGCCAGCAGCCAAGGAAGGACACCTAACTATGGCTACACCTTC. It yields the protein CASSQGRTPNYGYTF.

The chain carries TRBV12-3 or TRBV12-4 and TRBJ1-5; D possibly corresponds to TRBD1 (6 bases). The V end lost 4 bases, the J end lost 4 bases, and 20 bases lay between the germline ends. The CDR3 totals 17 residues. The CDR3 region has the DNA TGTGCCAGCAGTTCCCTGCGGGGGCAGGGCTGGAATCAGCCCCAGCATTTT. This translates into CASSSLRGQGWNQPQHF.

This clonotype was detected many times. The CDR3 DNA reads TGTGCCAGCAGTTACTCGGAGCCAAACACTGAAGCTTTCTTT. This translates into CASSYSEPNTEAFF. This chain joins TRBV6-2 or TRBV6-3 and TRBJ1-1; D ambiguous. In germline, CDR1 is MNHEY, CDR2 SVGEGT. Trimming removed 0 bases from V and 2 bases from J, with 7 bases in between. The CDR3 is made up of 14 amino acids.

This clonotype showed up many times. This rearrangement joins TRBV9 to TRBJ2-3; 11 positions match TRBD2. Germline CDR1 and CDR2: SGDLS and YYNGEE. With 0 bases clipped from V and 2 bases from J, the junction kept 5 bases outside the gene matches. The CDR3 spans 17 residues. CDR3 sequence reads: CASSVGASGGLTDTQYF. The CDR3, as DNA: TGTGCCAGCAGCGTAGGGGCTAGCGGGGGGCTCACAGATACGCAGTATTTT.

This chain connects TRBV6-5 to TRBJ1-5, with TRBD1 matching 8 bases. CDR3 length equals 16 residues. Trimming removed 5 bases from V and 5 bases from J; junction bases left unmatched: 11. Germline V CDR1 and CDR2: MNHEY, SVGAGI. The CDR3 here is CASSRTGQTVHQPQHF. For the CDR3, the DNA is TGTGCCAGCAGTAGGACAGGGCAAACGGTCCATCAGCCCCAGCATTTT.

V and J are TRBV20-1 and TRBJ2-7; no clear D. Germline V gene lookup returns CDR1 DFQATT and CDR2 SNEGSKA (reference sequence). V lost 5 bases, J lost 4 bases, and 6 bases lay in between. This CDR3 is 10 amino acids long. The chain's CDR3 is CSAGYYEQYF. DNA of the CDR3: TGCAGTGCTGGCTATTACGAGCAGTACTTC.

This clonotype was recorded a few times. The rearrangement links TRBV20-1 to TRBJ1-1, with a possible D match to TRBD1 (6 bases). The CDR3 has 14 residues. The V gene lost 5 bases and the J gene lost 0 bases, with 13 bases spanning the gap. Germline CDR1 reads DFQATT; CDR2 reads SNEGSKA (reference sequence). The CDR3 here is CSALSGHMNTEAFF. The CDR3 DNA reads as TGCAGTGCTTTATCGGGACACATGAACACTGAAGCTTTCTTT.

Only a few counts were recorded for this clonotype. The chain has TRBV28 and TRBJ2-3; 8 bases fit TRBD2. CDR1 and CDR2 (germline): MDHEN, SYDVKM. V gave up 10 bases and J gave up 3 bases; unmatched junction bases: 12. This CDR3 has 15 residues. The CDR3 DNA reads TGTGCCACCAAAATAGCGGGGTATCTAACAGATACGCAGTATTTT. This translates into CATKIAGYLTDTQYF.

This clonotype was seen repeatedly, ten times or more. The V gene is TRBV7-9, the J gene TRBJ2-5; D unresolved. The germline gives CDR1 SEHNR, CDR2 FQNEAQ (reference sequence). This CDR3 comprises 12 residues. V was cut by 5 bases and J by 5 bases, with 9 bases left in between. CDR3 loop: CASSPNWETQYF. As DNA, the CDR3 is TGTGCCAGCAGCCCCAATTGGGAGACCCAGTACTTC.

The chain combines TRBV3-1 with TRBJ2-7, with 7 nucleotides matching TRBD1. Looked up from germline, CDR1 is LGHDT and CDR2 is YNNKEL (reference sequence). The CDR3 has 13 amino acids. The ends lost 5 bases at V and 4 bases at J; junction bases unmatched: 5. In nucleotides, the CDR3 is TGTGCCAGCAGCTGGGGACAGCTGTACGAGCAGTACTTC. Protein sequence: CASSWGQLYEQYF.

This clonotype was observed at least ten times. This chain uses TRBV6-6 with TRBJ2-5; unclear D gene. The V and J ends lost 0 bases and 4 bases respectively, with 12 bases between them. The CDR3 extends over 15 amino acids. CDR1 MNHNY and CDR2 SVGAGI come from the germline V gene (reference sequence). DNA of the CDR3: TGTGCCAGCAGTTACTCCTCCCTTCCAGGAGAGACCCAGTACTTC. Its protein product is CASSYSSLPGETQYF.

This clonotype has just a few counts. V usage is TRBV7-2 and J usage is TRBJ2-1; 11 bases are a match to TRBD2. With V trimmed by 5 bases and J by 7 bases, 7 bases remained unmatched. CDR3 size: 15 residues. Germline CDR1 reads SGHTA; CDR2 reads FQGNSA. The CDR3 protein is CASSLTSGGQNEQFF. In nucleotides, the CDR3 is TGTGCCAGCAGCCTCACTAGCGGGGGTCAGAATGAGCAGTTCTTC.

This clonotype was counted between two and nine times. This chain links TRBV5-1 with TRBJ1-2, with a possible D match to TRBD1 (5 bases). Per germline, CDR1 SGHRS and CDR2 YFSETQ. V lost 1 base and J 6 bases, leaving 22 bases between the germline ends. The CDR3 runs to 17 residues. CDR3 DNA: TGCGCCAGCAGCTTGAATACGGGACGCCCCGGATCGGATGGCTACACCTTC. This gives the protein CASSLNTGRPGSDGYTF.

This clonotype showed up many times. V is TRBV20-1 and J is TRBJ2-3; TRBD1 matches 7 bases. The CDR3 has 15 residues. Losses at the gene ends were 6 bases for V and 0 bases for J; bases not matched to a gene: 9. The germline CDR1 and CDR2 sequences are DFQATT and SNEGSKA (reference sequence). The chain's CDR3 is CSAPTGASSTDTQYF. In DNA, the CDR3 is TGCAGTGCGCCCACAGGGGCCTCTAGCACAGATACGCAGTATTTT.

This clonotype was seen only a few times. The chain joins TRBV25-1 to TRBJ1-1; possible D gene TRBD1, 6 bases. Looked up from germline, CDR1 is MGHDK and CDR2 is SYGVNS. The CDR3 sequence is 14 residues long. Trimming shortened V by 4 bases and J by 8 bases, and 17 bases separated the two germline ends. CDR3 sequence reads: CASSVLGAGVEAFF. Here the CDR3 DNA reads TGTGCCAGCAGTGTTTTGGGGGCTGGGGTGGAAGCTTTCTTT.